This is a list of T cell receptor beta chains from one sample in a study of T cells in narcolepsy. Profiled with immunoSEQ multiplex PCR; TCRdb holds only in-frame clones, not every one. The sample records roughly 35,000 clones, over 75% being singletons. Sequenced: CD45RA- memory CD4+ T cells from PBMCs. These receptors all stem from a human donor with narcolepsy. The CDR3 runs from the conserved cysteine through the conserved F or W. Fields, in order: V gene, D gene, J gene, clone size, CDR3 protein, CDR3 DNA. The D gene is left open where the match is weak. Not every row has a clone size; where given, it reads once, few, many or a size class.

TRBV29-1,.,TRBJ2-7,.,CSATAASDYGQYF,TGCAGCGCAACGGCCGCATCCGACTACGGGCAGTACTTC
TRBV4-3,TRBD1,TRBJ1-2,.,CASSPDREGYGYTF,TGCGCCAGCAGCCCCGACAGGGAAGGATATGGCTACACCTTC
TRBV19,TRBD1,TRBJ1-5,few,CASKKQGANQPQHF,TGTGCCAGTAAAAAGCAGGGGGCGAATCAGCCCCAGCATTTT
TRBV27,.,TRBJ2-7,.,CASSLSVLAGLAYEQYF,TGTGCCAGCAGTTTATCGGTCCTAGCCGGGCTTGCCTACGAGCAGTACTTC
TRBV6-5,.,TRBJ1-2,.,CASRPHQNYGYTF,TGTGCCAGCAGACCACATCAGAACTATGGCTACACCTTC
TRBV6-7,TRBD1,TRBJ2-7,.,CASSTSRTGSSYEQYF,TGTGCCAGCAGTACATCTCGGACAGGGAGCTCCTACGAGCAGTACTTC
TRBV10-3,.,TRBJ2-5,few,CAIAGTRQETQYF,TGTGCCATCGCCGGGACACGCCAAGAGACCCAGTACTTC
TRBV12-2,.,TRBJ2-7,.,CGFFGSNTYEQYF,TGTGGGTTTTTTGGGTCTAACACCTACGAGCAGTACTTC
TRBV18,TRBD1,TRBJ2-7,.,CASSLRQGEGEQYF,TGTGCCAGCTCACTACGACAGGGAGAAGGGGAGCAGTACTTC
TRBV6-1,TRBD1,TRBJ1-2,.,CASSDASGTAYGYTF,TGTGCCAGCAGTGATGCCTCCGGGACAGCCTATGGCTACACCTTC
TRBV28,TRBD1,TRBJ1-5,.,CASRKQGDSNQPQHF,TGTGCCAGCAGGAAACAGGGGGATAGCAATCAGCCCCAGCATTTT